Given below is one TCR beta chain in context. No cognate antigen has been identified for it. Base-call qualities are not available, and no considerably larger clone is one nucleotide away. Systemically healthy Caucasian individuals from Russia, 35 to 50 in total and aged about 6 to 100 years, were included as donors. Roughly 9 milliliters of peripheral blood were drawn from each donor into EDTA-treated Vacutainer tubes. Ficoll-Paque density-gradient centrifugation was used to isolate PBMCs, with at least 6 million per sample. Total RNA, at least 6 micrograms per sample, was extracted from PBMCs with Trizol reagent. The percentages of naive CD45RAhigh/CD27high T cells were determined by flow cytometry on a PBMC aliquot from every donor. This entry belongs to a study of blood T cells in healthy people across ages (dated by TCRdb to 2015 to 2017). Context from the whole study: In model experiments, roughly one uniquely barcoded TCR beta cDNA molecule per two T cells was captured by template switching. The donors were split into four age groups: young (average around 16 years), middle-aged (39), aged (roughly 68) and long-lived (more than 80). Using deep sequencing normalized with unique cDNA molecular identifiers, the study measured how TCR beta repertoire diversity changes with age. To avoid experimental bias, donors of different ages were randomly spread across the sequencing lanes. Using the same blood draw, the study looked at two additional independent replicas of 1 million unique cDNA reads for two donors, one aged 18 to 29 and the other aged 80 or older. The full study reports these points: Estimates of total diversity based on one million sequenced T cells were regarded as lower bounds and as underestimates. Because the CMV infection status of the donors was unknown, age-related changes in expanded clonotypes may potentially have been confounded. There was a strong correlation between observed TCR beta diversity and the percentage of naive T cells measured by flow cytometry. Conclusive comparison of naive and antigen-experienced compartments was prevented by the profiling of bulk unsorted PBMCs. The long-lived group showed more naive CD4+ T cells, fewer expanded clones and increased TCR diversity than the aged group, suggesting age selection. Observed TCR beta diversity per million T cells fell roughly linearly with age, and a significant reduction was already apparent by age roughly 41.

From a lookup of the germline V gene, CDR1 and CDR2 are SGDLS and YYNGEE. The germline V and J ends show losses of 3 bases and 3 bases respectively, and no gene match explains 15 bases of the junction. The CDR3 numbers 18 residues from cysteine through phenylalanine. The kept DNA is CDR3 alone, 54 bases in frame from the first base. Library preparation employed 5' RACE. Sequencing instrument: Illumina HiSeq 2500. A second about 7 to 11 cycle PCR used a sample-barcoded 5' primer and a J-beta primer mix. A unique molecular identifier was introduced onto each TCR beta cDNA molecule by a template-switch 5' adaptor carrying 12 random nucleotides. At least 2.5 million CDR3-containing paired-end reads were obtained from each sample. First-strand cDNA synthesis was performed from all RNA using the Mint cDNA synthesis kit, with priming by a TRBC-specific oligonucleotide. All cDNA was treated with uracil-DNA glycosylase and then went through a first 18-cycle PCR with the universal primers M1SS and BC2_uni_R. Per the original workflow: For normalization, 1 million high-quality reads were randomly selected from each sample, with every read carrying a distinct molecular identifier. Instead of being binned into consensus sequences, reads with shared molecular identifiers were discarded. CDR3 identification, clonotype clustering and error correction used MiTCR with a Q25 quality threshold and the strictest error-elimination algorithm. Lower-bound total TCR beta diversity was estimated with a nonparametric unseen species model using Euler transformation. TCRdb redid the processing of the public reads, applying fastp at Q25 and MiXCR, and retained in-frame beta chains. Each CDR3 protein gets just one entry, which takes the most common genes and DNA from the rows behind it. The authors' filters were not applied to this entry. For this sample the table gives about a million distinct CDR3 sequences, of which 51% were detected only once. The ten biggest clones cover around a fifth of the sample.

The chain is assembled from TRBV9 and TRBJ2-5, and 9 bases in between align with TRBD2. This TCR came from a woman aged 60-75 years in good health. Sequencing was done on a sample of blood. The CDR3 amino acid sequence is: CASSAGTSSDPTKETQYF. The nucleotides read TGTGCCAGCAGCGCTGGGACTAGCAGCGACCCTACGAAAGAGACCCAGTACTTC.